The next 4 T cell receptor beta chains were all read from a single sample in a study of cytomegalovirus exposure and HLA in healthy donors. The PCR contained 60 Vbeta and 13 Jbeta primers. Produced via immunoSEQ multiplex PCR; TCRdb's table is partial and in-frame only. The table lists 88,000 or so clones, 62% of them singletons. The sample consisted of PBMCs. Receptor source: a male donor in good health and CMV-seropositive.

The gene calls are TRBV7-2 and TRBJ1-3; D unclear. The CDR3 has 14 amino acids. Germline V lookup: CDR1 SGHTA, CDR2 FQGNSA. The V gene lost 0 bases and the J gene lost 0 bases, with 3 bases spanning the gap. The CDR3 protein is CASSLASSGNTIYF. The CDR3 DNA is TGTGCCAGCAGCTTAGCCAGCTCTGGAAACACCATATATTTT.

V is TRBV2 and J is TRBJ1-1; 7 bases map to TRBD1. Germline V CDR1 and CDR2: SNHLY, FYNNEI. V was pared by 6 bases and J by 0 bases, with 13 bases of the junction left unmatched. CDR3 length: 17 residues. CDR3 sequence reads: CASRPAGGQDLNTEAFF. In DNA form, the CDR3 reads TGTGCCAGCAGACCTGCTGGCGGACAGGACCTGAACACTGAAGCTTTCTTT.

V is TRBV29-1 and J is TRBJ2-2; no definite D call. This CDR3 has 10 amino acids. V lost 6 bases, J lost 7 bases, and 6 bases lay in between. Germline loops: CDR1 SQVTM, CDR2 ANQGSEA. The CDR3 is CSVRFGELFF. CDR3 coding DNA: TGCAGCGTCCGGTTCGGGGAGCTGTTTTTT.

The rearrangement joins TRBV15 to TRBJ2-1; D perhaps matches TRBD2 (5 bases). The CDR3 consists of 16 residues. Germline V lookup: CDR1 LNHNV, CDR2 YYDKDF (reference sequence). V was shortened by 7 bases and J by 7 bases, with 23 bases between the two germline ends. CDR3 region: CATKAQSSGNRNEQFF. CDR3 bases: TGTGCCACCAAGGCCCAGTCGAGCGGAAATAGGAATGAGCAGTTCTTC.